Below are 11 T cell receptor beta chains sequenced from a single sample in a study of T cells after posttransplantation cyclophosphamide. Sequencing used immunoSEQ multiplex PCR; TCRdb keeps in-frame clones, though not all of them. The profile covers tens of thousands of clones, none occurring a single time. The specimen was PBMCs. Receptor source: a man in his forties or fifties in good health, CMV-negative, and a related stem cell transplant donor.

This clone was detected many times. The chain joins TRBV5-1 to TRBJ1-5, with TRBD1 identical over 8 bases. Germline V gene sequence: CDR1 SGHRS, CDR2 YFSETQ. V shed 0 bases, J shed 5 bases, and the junction held 4 bases outside the gene matches. The CDR3 runs 15 residues. Written as DNA, the CDR3 is TGCGCCAGCAGCTTGGCAGGGACAGGATATCAGCCCCAGCATTTT. Translated, it gives CASSLAGTGYQPQHF.

This clone was counted ten times or more. The chain combines TRBV5-4 with TRBJ1-1, with a tentative D call TRBD1 (6 bases). Per germline, CDR1 SGHNT and CDR2 YYREEE (reference sequence). Trimming pared 4 bases from V and 2 bases from J, leaving 12 bases between. CDR3 length: 14 residues. CDR3 protein: CASSRTEGNTEAFF. CDR3 DNA: TGTGCCAGCAGCCGGACAGAGGGAAACACTGAAGCTTTCTTT. The variable domain in full, completed from reference TRBV5-4 and TRBJ1-1, reads ETGVTQSPTHLIKTRGQQVTLRCSSQSGHNTVSWYQQALGQGPQFIFQYYREEENGRGNFPPRFSGLQFPNYSSELNVNALELDDSALYLCASSRTEGNTEAFFGQGTRLTVV.

This clone has more than one count but fewer than ten. The J gene is TRBJ2-1, the V gene TRBV15; the match to TRBD2 covers 9 bases. The J segment lost 3 bases and the V segment lost 1 base, leaving 10 bases of the junction unmatched. Germline V gene sequence: CDR1 LNHNV, CDR2 YYDKDF (reference sequence). This CDR3 region has 18 residues. CDR3 coding DNA: TGTGCCACCAGCAGAGGAGGCGGGGGGGATAGGTTCTACAATGAGCAGTTCTTC. It specifies CATSRGGGGDRFYNEQFF.

This clone has ten or more counts. This sequence joins TRBV2 and TRBJ1-4, with 9 positions matching TRBD1. Trimming removed 6 bases from V and 1 base from J; junction bases left unmatched: 3. This CDR3 is built from 15 residues. Germline CDR1 SNHLY, CDR2 FYNNEI. The CDR3 sequence: CASRWDRVTNEKLFF. Written as DNA, the CDR3 is TGTGCCAGCAGATGGGACAGGGTAACTAATGAAAAACTGTTTTTT.

This clone was seen repeatedly, ten times or more. The chain combines TRBV19 with TRBJ2-5; possible D gene TRBD2, 6 bases. CDR3 length: 15 residues. Germline V lookup: CDR1 LNHDA, CDR2 SQIVND (reference sequence). The ends were cut back, 5 bases at V and 5 bases at J, with 18 bases in the middle. The DNA of the CDR3 is TGTGCCAGTAGTCTCGGGGGAAAGGGCCGGGAGACCCAGTACTTC. Its translation: CASSLGGKGRETQYF.

The chain joins TRBV4-1 to TRBJ2-5, with 8 bases aligning to TRBD1. The CDR3 extends over 15 amino acids. Germline-derived CDR1 and CDR2 are MGHRA and YSYEKL. V shed 1 base and J 9 bases; nucleotides not matched to a gene: 10. CDR3 protein: CASSQGQGPSEAQYF. CDR3 sequence (DNA): TGCGCCAGCAGCCAAGGACAGGGGCCGTCGGAGGCCCAGTACTTC.

This clone was observed at least ten times. The chain employs TRBV6-5 and TRBJ2-7; 9 bases map to TRBD1. The junction had 10 bases not matched to a gene; V was cut back by 7 bases and J by 6 bases. Germline V gene data show CDR1 as MNHEY and CDR2 as SVGAGI. CDR3 length: 14 residues. The CDR3 spells CASNKGQGGGEQYF. For the CDR3, the DNA is TGTGCCAGCAACAAGGGACAGGGAGGCGGCGAGCAGTACTTC.

This clone has a count of ten or more. The chain recombines TRBV18 with TRBJ1-2; D is unclear. V was clipped by 3 bases and J by 2 bases, with 16 bases between them. The CDR3 length is 16 residues. Germline V CDR1 and CDR2: KGHSH, LQKENI. The CDR3 sequence is CASSPNREVSNYGYTF. As DNA, the CDR3 is TGTGCCAGCTCACCGAATCGAGAGGTCTCGAACTATGGCTACACCTTC.

The chain recombines TRBV19 with TRBJ2-3, with D perhaps matching TRBD2 (7 bases). V was cut by 6 bases and J by 6 bases, with 22 bases left in between. CDR1 and CDR2 from the germline V gene are LNHDA and SQIVND (reference sequence). The CDR3 loop spans 16 amino acids. CDR3 in DNA: TGTGCCAGTAGAAGGGGGGGACGGACCAGGAGGGATACGCAGTATTTT. Translated: CASRRGGRTRRDTQYF.

The table lists this clone with many counts. The chain combines TRBV11-3 with TRBJ2-1, with a weak D call TRBD2 (6 bases). The V gene lost 0 bases and the J gene lost 9 bases, with 15 bases spanning the gap. Germline CDR1 reads SGHNT; CDR2 reads YENEEA. CDR3 length: 15 amino acids. The DNA of the CDR3 is TGTGCCAGCAGCTTAGACGGGGACTCACTGGGTGAGCAGTTCTTC. Encoded protein: CASSLDGDSLGEQFF.

This clone was counted many times. The chain is built from TRBV2 and TRBJ2-4; TRBD1 matches at 9 bases. Germline loops: CDR1 SNHLY, CDR2 FYNNEI. Losses at the gene ends were 3 bases for V and 13 bases for J; bases not matched to a gene: 1. This CDR3 region has 11 residues. The CDR3 is CASSEDRGQYF. In DNA form, the CDR3 reads TGTGCCAGCAGTGAGGACAGGGGCCAGTACTTC. The full variable domain, its missing parts supplied by reference TRBV2 and TRBJ2-4, is EPEVTQTPSHQVTQMGQEVILRCVPISNHLYFYWYRQILGQKVEFLVSFYNNEISEKSEIFDDQFSVERPDGSNFTLKIRSTKLEDSAMYFCASSEDRGQYFGAGTRLSVL.